This T cell receptor beta chain derives from a study of post-analysis software for immune sequencing data. Worth noting for this clonotype: Its antigen is not identified.

cDNA libraries of TCR beta carried unique molecular identifiers. TCRdb called the PCR reads again in MiXCR, with one record for every CDR3 protein. Among hundreds of thousands of distinct CDR3 sequences listed, 25% to 30% were seen once. This CDR3 has 16 amino acids. CDR1 and CDR2 from the germline V gene are LGHDT and YNNKEL (reference sequence). Trimming pared 2 bases from V and 0 bases from J, leaving 14 bases between. Study conclusions and caveats: Patients carried roughly 5 TRBV segments more frequently than controls did, and TRBV5-6, TRBV5-1 and TRBV20-1 were among them. By F measure, samples from a shared preparation batch strongly co-clustered.

Sample: blood. V gene TRBV3-1 combines with J gene TRBJ2-7; perhaps TRBD2 as D (6 bases). The sequence was obtained from a girl aged 5-17 years with multiple sclerosis. CDR3 amino acids: CASSQSGLLSSYEQYF. CDR3 sequence (DNA): TGTGCCAGCAGCCAATCGGGACTCCTATCCTCCTACGAGCAGTACTTC.